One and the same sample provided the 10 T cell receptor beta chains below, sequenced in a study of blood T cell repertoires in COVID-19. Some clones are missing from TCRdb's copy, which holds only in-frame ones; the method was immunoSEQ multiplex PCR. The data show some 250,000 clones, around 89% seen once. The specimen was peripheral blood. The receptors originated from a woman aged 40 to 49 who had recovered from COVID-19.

CDR3 bases: TGCAGTGGGGGGGCTAATGAAAAACTGTTTTTT. Protein sequence: CSGGANEKLFF. The chain is built from TRBV20-1 and TRBJ1-4; TRBD1 is a possible D gene (5 bases). Germline V gene data show CDR1 as DFQATT and CDR2 as SNEGSKA (reference sequence). V dropped 7 bases and J dropped 3 bases, with 6 bases sitting between them. CDR3 length: 11 amino acids.

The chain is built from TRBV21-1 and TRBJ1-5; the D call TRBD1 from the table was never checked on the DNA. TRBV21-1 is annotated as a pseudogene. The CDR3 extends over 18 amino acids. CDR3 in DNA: TGTGCCAGCAGCAAAGCGGGACCGACAGGGAGGAGCAATCAGCCCCAGCATTTT. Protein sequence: CASSKAGPTGRSNQPQHF.

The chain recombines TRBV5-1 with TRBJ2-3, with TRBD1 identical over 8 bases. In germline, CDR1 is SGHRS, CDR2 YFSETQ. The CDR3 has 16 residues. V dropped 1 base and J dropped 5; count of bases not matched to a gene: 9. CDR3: CASSLRGDRGGDTQYF. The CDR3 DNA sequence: TGCGCCAGCAGCTTGCGGGGCGACAGGGGTGGAGATACGCAGTATTTT.

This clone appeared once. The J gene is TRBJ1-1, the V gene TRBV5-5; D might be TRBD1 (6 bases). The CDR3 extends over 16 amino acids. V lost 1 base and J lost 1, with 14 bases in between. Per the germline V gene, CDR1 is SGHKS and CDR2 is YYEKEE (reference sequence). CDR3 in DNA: TGTGCCAGCAGCTTGAATCTGGGGGCCTCGAACACTGAAGCTTTCTTT. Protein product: CASSLNLGASNTEAFF.

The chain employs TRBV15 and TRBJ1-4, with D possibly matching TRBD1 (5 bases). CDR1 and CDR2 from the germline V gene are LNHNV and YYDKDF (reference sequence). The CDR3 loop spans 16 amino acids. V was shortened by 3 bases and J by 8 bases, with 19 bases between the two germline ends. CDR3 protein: CATSRGEASVSEKLFF. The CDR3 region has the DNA TGTGCCACCAGCAGGGGGGAGGCAAGTGTCTCGGAAAAACTGTTTTTT. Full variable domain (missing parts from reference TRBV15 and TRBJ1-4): DAMVIQNPRYQVTQFGKPVTLSCSQTLNHNVMYWYQQKSSQAPKLLFHYYDKDFNNEADTPDNFQSRRPNTSFCFLDIRSPGLGDTAMYLCATSRGEASVSEKLFFGSGTQLSVL.

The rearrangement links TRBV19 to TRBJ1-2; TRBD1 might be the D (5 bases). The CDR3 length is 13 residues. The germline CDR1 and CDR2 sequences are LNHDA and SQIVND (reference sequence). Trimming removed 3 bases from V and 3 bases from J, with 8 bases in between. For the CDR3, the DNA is TGTGCCAGTAGTATCGACAGAGACTATGGCTACACCTTC. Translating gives CASSIDRDYGYTF.

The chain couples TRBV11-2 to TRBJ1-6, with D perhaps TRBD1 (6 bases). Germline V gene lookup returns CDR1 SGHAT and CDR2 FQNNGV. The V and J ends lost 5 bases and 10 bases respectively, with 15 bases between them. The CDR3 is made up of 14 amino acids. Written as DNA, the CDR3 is TGTGCCAGCAGCCGGGGGGCCCAGGGGTCACCCCTCCACTTT. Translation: CASSRGAQGSPLHF.

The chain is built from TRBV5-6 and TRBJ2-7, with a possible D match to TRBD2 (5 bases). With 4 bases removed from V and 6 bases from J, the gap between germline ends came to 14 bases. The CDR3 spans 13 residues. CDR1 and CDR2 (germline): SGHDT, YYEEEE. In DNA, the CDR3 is TGTGCCAGCAGCAGACTAAGAGGTCCCGAGCAGTACTTC. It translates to CASSRLRGPEQYF.

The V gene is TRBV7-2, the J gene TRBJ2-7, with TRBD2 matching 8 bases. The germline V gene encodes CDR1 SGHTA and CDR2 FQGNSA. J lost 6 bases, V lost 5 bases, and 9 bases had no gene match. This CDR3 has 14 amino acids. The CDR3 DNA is TGTGCCAGCAGCCGGGAGGGGGGTCGTGTCGAGCAGTACTTC. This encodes CASSREGGRVEQYF.

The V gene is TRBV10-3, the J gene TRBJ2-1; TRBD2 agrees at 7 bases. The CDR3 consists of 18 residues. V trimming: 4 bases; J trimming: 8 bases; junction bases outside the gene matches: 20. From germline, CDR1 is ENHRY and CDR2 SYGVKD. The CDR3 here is CAISGPQGDYPVGDEQFF. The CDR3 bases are TGTGCCATCAGTGGGCCGCAAGGGGACTACCCGGTGGGGGATGAGCAGTTCTTC.